This entry describes one T cell receptor beta chain. Its antigen is not identified. A much larger clone differs by one base, so this may be a read error. These data come from a study of molecular identifiers for immune sequencing clone quantification. Study as a whole: Four of five splits of RNA from roughly 20,000 or 100,000 naive CD8 cells were sequenced in replicates.

Losses at the gene ends were 9 bases for V and 4 bases for J; bases not matched to a gene: 17. Per germline, CDR1 KGHDR and CDR2 SFDVKD. This CDR3 comprises 17 residues. Study-wide points: In cases of identical TCR molecules sharing a barcode, highly expanded clone sizes could be underestimated.

TCRdb ran MiXCR on the PCR reads and lists one entry per CDR3 protein. The sample holds about 510,000 distinct CDR3 sequences, less than 30% seen once. The sequence was obtained from a human donor in good health. Some libraries in this study had Jurkat cell RNA spiked in. The sample consisted of naive CD8+ T cells from blood, with Jurkat cell RNA spiked in. Subset reported: FACS-sorted CD8+CD4-CCR7+CD45RA+ naive T cells. V gene TRBV24-1 combines with J gene TRBJ2-1; TRBD2 matches 7 bases. CDR3 bases: TGTGCCACCGGGAGGAGAGGAGCGGGATGGTTGTACAATGAGCAGTTCTTC. It translates to CATGRRGAGWLYNEQFF.